The text below deals with one TCR beta chain. The study drew participants aged about 18 to 95 years from 20 to 30 US areas. This entry comes from a study of blood T cell repertoires in COVID-19. Looking at the study overall: Sources were T cells, B-cell-depleted T cells, or PBMCs; the material itself was cDNA or gDNA.

Method: immunoSEQ multiplex PCR; TCRdb's copy keeps in-frame clones and lacks some. The sample consists of roughly 400,000 clones, around nine tenths of them appearing once. Sequenced input: PBMCs or T cells enriched from blood (not recorded which). The clonotype originates from a woman in her 50s who had recovered from COVID-19.

The CDR3 spells CASSIDFERNTEAFF. The CDR3 DNA reads TGTGCCAGTAGTATAGATTTTGAGAGGAACACTGAAGCTTTCTTT. The chain has TRBV19 and TRBJ1-1, with no clear D. V was cut by 0 bases and J by 1 base, with 9 bases left in between. The germline V gene encodes CDR1 LNHDA and CDR2 SQIVND (reference sequence). The length of the CDR3 is 15 residues.